This TCR beta chain was obtained from a study of blood T cell repertoires in COVID-19. Study-level background: Material from acute and convalescent COVID-19 was sourced from the United States, Italy and Spain. Nucleic acid was either cDNA or gDNA, and it came from T cells, B-cell-depleted T cells, or PBMCs.

In the original workflow: Amplified reference gene primers provided the basis for estimating nucleated cell counts. TCRdb keeps only in-frame clones here, not all; method: immunoSEQ multiplex PCR. For V, J and clone size, that table is used; D and trimming come from the DNA. The sample lists 70,000 to 85,000 clones, roughly 86% seen once, with roughly 2% in the top ten. The germline CDR1 and CDR2 sequences are SNHLY and FYNNEI. CDR3 length equals 15 residues. V gave up 5 bases and J gave up 6 bases; unmatched junction bases: 6. This rearrangement joins TRBV2 to TRBJ1-6, with TRBD1 identical over 8 bases. The sample taken for sequencing was peripheral blood. The sequence was obtained from a woman in her fifties or sixties with acute or convalescent COVID-19. CDR3 in amino acids: CASSQGAQGNSPLHF. As DNA, the CDR3 is TGTGCCAGCAGTCAGGGGGCGCAAGGTAATTCACCCCTCCACTTT.